The clone carrying this T cell receptor beta chain was counted many times. Regions amplified from RNA transcripts were the TCR beta CDR3 regions. A set of HTBI primers served as the primers for a first-round RT-PCR of the TCR CDR3. TCRdb re-analysed the multiplex PCR reads in MiXCR, keeping a single row per CDR3 protein. The table includes a few hundred thousand distinct CDR3 sequences, 15% detected once. On the basis of clinical symptoms, serum thyroxine and TRAb, thyroid ultrasound and orbital computed tomography, diagnoses were made. The data are from a study of T cells in Graves' hyperthyroidism and ophthalmopathy. Germline V CDR1 and CDR2: SEHNR, FQNEAQ (reference sequence). V lost 3 bases and J lost 6, with 9 bases in between. The CDR3 totals 12 residues.

What was sequenced was blood. This sequence was found in a woman in her 30s with Graves' hyperthyroidism. The chain combines TRBV7-9 with TRBJ2-7; D not certain. CDR3 residues: CASSFGSVEQYF. DNA for the CDR3: TGTGCCAGCAGCTTTGGGTCCGTCGAGCAGTACTTC.